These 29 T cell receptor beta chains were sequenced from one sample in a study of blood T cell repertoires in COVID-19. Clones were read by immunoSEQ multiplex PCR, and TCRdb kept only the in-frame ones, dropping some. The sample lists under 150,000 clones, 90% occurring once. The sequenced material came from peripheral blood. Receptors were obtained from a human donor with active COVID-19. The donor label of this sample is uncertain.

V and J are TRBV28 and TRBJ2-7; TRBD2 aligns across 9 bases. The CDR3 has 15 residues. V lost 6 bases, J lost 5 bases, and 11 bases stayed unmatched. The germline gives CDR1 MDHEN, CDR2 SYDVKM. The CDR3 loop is CASSRSGGRVDEQYF. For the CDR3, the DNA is TGTGCCAGCAGCCGAAGCGGGGGGCGTGTGGACGAGCAGTACTTC.

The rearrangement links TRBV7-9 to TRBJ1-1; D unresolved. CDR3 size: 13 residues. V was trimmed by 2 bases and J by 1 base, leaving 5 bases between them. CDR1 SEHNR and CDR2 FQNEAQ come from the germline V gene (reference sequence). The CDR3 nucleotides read TGTGCCAGCAGCTTATACAGGAACACTGAAGCTTTCTTT. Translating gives CASSLYRNTEAFF.

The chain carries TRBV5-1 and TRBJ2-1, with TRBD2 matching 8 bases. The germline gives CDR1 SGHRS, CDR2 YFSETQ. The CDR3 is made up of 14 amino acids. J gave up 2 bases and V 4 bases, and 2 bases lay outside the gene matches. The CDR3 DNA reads TGCGCCAGCAGCACCGGGGGGGCCTACAATGAGCAGTTCTTC. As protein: CASSTGGAYNEQFF.

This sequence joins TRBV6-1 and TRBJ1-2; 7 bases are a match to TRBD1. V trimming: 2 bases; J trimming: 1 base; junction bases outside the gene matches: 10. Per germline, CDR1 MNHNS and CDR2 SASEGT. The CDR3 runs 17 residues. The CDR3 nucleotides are TGTGCCAGCAGTGAACGCCCACAGGGGCGGAATAACTATGGCTACACCTTC. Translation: CASSERPQGRNNYGYTF.

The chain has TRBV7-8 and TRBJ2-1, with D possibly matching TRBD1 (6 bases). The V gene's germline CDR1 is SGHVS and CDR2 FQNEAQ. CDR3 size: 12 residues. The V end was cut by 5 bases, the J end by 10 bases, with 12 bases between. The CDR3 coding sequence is TGTGCCAGCAGCCGTCTTGGGACAGAGCAGTTCTTC. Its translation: CASSRLGTEQFF.

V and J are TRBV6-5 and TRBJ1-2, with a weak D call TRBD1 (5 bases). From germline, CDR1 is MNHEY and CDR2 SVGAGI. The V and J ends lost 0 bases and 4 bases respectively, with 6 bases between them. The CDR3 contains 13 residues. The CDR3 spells CASSYSQGYGYTF. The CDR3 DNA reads TGTGCCAGCAGTTACTCTCAGGGCTATGGCTACACCTTC.

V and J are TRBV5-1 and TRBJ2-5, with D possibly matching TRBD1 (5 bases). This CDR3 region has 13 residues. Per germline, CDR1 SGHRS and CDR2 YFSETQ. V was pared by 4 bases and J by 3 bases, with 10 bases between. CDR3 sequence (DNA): TGCGCCAGCAGCCACGGACAAGAAGAGACCCAGTACTTC. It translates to CASSHGQEETQYF.

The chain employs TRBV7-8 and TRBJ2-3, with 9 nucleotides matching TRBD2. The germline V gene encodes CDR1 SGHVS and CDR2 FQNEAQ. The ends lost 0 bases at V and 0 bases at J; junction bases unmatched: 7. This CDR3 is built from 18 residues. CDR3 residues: CASSLATRGGISTDTQYF. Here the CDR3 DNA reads TGTGCCAGCAGCTTAGCTACGCGGGGGGGGATAAGCACAGATACGCAGTATTTT.

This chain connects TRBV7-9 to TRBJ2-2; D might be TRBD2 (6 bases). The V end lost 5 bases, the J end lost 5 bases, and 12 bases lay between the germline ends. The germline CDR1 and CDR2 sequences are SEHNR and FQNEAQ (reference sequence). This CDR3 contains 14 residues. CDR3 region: CASSRAGGTGELFF. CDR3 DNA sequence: TGTGCCAGCAGCCGGGCAGGAGGGACCGGGGAGCTGTTTTTT. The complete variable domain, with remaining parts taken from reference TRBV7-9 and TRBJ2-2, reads DTGVSQNPRHKITKRGQNVTFRCDPISEHNRLYWYRQTLGQGPEFLTYFQNEAQLEKSRLLSDRFSAERPKGSFSTLEIQRTEQGDSAMYLCASSRAGGTGELFFGEGSRLTVL.

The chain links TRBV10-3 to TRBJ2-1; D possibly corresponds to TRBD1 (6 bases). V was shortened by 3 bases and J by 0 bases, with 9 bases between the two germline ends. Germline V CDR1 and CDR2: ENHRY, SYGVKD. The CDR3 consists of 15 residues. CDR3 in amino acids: CAISDRGNSYNEQFF. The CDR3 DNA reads TGTGCCATCAGTGACAGGGGTAACTCCTACAATGAGCAGTTCTTC.

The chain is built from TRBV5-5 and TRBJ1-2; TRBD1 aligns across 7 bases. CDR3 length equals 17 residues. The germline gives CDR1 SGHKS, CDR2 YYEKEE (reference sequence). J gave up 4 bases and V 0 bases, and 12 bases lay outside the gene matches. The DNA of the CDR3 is TGTGCCAGCAGCTTGGGGCAACGACAGGGCTCCCTCTATGGCTACACCTTC. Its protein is CASSLGQRQGSLYGYTF. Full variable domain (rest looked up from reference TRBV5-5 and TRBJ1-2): DAGVTQSPTHLIKTRGQQVTLRCSPISGHKSVSWYQQVLGQGPQFIFQYYEKEERGRGNFPDRFSARQFPNYSSELNVNALLLGDSALYLCASSLGQRQGSLYGYTFGSGTRLTVV.

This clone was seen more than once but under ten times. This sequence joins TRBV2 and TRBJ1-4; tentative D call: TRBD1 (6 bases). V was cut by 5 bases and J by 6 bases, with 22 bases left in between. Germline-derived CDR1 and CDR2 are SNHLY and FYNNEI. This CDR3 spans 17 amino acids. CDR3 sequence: CASSYNRVTALDEKLFF. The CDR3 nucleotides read TGTGCCAGCAGTTATAACAGGGTGACGGCTCTCGATGAAAAACTGTTTTTT. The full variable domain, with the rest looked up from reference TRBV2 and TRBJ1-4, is EPEVTQTPSHQVTQMGQEVILRCVPISNHLYFYWYRQILGQKVEFLVSFYNNEISEKSEIFDDQFSVERPDGSNFTLKIRSTKLEDSAMYFCASSYNRVTALDEKLFFGSGTQLSVL.

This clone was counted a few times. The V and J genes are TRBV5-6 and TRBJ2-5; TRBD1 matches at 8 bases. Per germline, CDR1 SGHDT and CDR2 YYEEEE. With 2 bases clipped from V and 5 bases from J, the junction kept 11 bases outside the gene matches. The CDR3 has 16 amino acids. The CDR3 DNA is TGTGCCAGCAGCTTATACCGACAGGGGAATAAGGAGACCCAGTACTTC. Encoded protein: CASSLYRQGNKETQYF. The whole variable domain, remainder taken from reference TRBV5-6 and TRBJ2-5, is DAGVTQSPTHLIKTRGQQVTLRCSPKSGHDTVSWYQQALGQGPQFIFQYYEEEERQRGNFPDRFSGHQFPNYSSELNVNALLLGDSALYLCASSLYRQGNKETQYFGPGTRLLVL.

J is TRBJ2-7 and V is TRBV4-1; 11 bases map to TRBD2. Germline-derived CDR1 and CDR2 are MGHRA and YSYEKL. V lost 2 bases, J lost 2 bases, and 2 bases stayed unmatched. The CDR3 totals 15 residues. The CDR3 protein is CASSQNSGGAYEQYF. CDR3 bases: TGCGCCAGCAGCCAAAATAGCGGGGGGGCCTACGAGCAGTACTTC.

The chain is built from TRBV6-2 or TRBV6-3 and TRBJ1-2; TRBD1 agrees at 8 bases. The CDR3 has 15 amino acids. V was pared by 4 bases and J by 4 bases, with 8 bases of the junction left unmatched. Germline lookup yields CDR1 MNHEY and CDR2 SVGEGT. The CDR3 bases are TGTGCCAGCAGTTTGCCAGGGGGCGCGGGCTATGGCTACACCTTC. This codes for CASSLPGGAGYGYTF.

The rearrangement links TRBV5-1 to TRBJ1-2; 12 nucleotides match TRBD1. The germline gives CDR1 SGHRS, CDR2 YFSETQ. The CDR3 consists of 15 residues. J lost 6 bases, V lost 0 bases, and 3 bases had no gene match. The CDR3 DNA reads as TGCGCCAGCAGCTTGGCTGGGACAGGGGGCAATGGCTACACCTTC. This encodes CASSLAGTGGNGYTF.

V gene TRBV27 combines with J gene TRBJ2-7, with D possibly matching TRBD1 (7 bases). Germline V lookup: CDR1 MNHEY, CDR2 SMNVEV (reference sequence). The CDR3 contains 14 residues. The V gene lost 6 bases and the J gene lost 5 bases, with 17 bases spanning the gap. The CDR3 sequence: CASRSEGASDEQYF. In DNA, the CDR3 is TGTGCCAGCAGATCGGAGGGGGCTTCGGACGAGCAGTACTTC.

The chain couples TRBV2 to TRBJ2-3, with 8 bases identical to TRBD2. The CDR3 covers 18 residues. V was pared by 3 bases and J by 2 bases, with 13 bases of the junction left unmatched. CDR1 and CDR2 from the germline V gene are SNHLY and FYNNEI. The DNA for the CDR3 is TGTGCCAGCAGTGAGTTGGGGACTAGAATATTAAACACAGATACGCAGTATTTT. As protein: CASSELGTRILNTDTQYF. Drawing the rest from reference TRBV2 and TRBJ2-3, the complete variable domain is EPEVTQTPSHQVTQMGQEVILRCVPISNHLYFYWYRQILGQKVEFLVSFYNNEISEKSEIFDDQFSVERPDGSNFTLKIRSTKLEDSAMYFCASSELGTRILNTDTQYFGPGTRLTVL.

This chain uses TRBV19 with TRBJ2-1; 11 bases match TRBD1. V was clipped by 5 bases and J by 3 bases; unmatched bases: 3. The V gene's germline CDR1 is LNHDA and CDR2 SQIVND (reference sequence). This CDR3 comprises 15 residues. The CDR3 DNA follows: TGTGCCAGTAGTGGGACAGGGGGTTTCTACAATGAGCAGTTCTTC. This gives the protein CASSGTGGFYNEQFF.

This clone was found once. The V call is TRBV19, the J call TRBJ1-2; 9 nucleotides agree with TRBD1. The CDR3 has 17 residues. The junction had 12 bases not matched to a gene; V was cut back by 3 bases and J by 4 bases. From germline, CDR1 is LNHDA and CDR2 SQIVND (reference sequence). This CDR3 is CASSIQDRGLGGYGYTF. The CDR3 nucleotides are TGTGCCAGTAGTATCCAGGACAGGGGCCTCGGGGGCTATGGCTACACCTTC. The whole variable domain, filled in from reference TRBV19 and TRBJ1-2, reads DGGITQSPKYLFRKEGQNVTLSCEQNLNHDAMYWYRQDPGQGLRLIYYSQIVNDFQKGDIAEGYSVSREKKESFPLTVTSAQKNPTAFYLCASSIQDRGLGGYGYTFGSGTRLTVV.

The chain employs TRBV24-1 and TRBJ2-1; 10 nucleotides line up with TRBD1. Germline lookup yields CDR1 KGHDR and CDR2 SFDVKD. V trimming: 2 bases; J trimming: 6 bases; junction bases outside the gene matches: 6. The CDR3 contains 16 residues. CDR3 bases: TGTGCCACCAGTGATTCGACAGGGGGCGCACTCAATGAGCAGTTCTTC. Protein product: CATSDSTGGALNEQFF.

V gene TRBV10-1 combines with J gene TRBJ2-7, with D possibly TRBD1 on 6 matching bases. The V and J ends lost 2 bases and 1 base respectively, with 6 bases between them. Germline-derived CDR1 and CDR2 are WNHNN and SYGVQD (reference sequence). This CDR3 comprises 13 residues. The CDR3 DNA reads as TGCGCCAGCAGTGAGACAGGGTCCTACGAGCAGTACTTC. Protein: CASSETGSYEQYF.

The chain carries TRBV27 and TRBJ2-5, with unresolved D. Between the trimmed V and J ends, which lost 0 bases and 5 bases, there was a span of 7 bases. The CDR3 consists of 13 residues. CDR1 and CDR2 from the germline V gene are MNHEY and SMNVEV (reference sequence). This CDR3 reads CASSLSTGETQYF. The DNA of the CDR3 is TGTGCCAGCAGTTTATCAACGGGTGAGACCCAGTACTTC.

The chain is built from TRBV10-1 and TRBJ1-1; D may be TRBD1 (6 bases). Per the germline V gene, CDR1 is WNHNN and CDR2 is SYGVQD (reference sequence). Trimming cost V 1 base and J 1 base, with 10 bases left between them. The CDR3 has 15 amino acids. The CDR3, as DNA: TGCGCCAGCAGTGAGTTCACAGGGCGGAACACTGAAGCTTTCTTT. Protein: CASSEFTGRNTEAFF.

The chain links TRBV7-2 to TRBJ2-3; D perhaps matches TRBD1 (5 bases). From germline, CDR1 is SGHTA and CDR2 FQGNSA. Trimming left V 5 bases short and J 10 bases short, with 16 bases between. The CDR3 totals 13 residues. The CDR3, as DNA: TGTGCCAGCAGCCTAACTGGGGCGCCCTCGCAGTATTTT. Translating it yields CASSLTGAPSQYF.

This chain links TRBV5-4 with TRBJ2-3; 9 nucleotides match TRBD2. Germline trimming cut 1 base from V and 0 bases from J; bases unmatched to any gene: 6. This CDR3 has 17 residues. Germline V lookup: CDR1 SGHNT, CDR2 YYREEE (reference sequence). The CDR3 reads CASSLFGGGASTDTQYF. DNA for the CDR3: TGTGCCAGCAGCTTGTTTGGCGGGGGGGCTAGCACAGATACGCAGTATTTT.

CDR3 in DNA: TGTGCCAGCAGTTTGGACAGGAAAAACATTCAGTACTTC. Translation: CASSLDRKNIQYF. This chain connects TRBV12-3 or TRBV12-4 to TRBJ2-4; TRBD1 matches at 7 bases. There are 13 residues in the CDR3. V lost 3 bases to trimming and J lost 4 bases; unmatched junction nucleotides: 0.

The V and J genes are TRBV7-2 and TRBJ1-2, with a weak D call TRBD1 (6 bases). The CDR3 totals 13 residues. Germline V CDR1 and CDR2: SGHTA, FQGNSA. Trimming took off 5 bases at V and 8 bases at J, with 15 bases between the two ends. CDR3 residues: CASSPTRGGGYTF. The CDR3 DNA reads TGTGCCAGCAGCCCAACCAGGGGCGGCGGCTACACCTTC.

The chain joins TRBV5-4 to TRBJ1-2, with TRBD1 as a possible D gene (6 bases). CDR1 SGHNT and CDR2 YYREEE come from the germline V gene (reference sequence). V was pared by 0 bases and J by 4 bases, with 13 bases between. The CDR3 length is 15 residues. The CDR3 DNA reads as TGTGCCAGCAGCTTGGAGGAAGGACAGCTCTATGGCTACACCTTC. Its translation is CASSLEEGQLYGYTF.